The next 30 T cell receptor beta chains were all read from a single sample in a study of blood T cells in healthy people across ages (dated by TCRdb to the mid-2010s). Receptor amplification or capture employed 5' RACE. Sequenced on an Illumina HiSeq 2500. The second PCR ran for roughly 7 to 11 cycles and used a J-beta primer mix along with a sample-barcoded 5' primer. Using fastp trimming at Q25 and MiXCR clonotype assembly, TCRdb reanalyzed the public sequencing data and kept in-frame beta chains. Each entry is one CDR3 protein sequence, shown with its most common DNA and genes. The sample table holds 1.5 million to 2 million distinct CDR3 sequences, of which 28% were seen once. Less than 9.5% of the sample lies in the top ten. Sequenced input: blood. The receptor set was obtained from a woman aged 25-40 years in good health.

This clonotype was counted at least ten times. CDR3 sequence reads: CASRSGTANEKLFF. The DNA of the CDR3 is TGTGCCAGCCGAAGCGGGACCGCGAATGAAAAACTGTTTTTT. The chain has TRBV27 and TRBJ1-4, with TRBD1 as a possible D gene (5 bases). Germline-derived CDR1 and CDR2 are MNHEY and SMNVEV (reference sequence). The V and J ends lost 8 bases and 5 bases respectively, with 15 bases between them. The CDR3 is 14 residues long.

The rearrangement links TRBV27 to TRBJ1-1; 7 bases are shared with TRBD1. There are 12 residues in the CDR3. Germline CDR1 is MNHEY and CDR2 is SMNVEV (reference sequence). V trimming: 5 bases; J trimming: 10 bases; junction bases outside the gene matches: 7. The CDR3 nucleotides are TGTGCCAGCAGTCCATCGACAGGGCCAGCTTTCTTT. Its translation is CASSPSTGPAFF.

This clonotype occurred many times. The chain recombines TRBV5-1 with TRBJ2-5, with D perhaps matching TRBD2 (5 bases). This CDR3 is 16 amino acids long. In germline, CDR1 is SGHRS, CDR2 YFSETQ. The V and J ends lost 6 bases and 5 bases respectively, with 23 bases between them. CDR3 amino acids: CASTYTDTGIRETQYF. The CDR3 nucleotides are TGCGCCAGCACTTACACCGACACGGGGATTAGGGAGACCCAGTACTTC.

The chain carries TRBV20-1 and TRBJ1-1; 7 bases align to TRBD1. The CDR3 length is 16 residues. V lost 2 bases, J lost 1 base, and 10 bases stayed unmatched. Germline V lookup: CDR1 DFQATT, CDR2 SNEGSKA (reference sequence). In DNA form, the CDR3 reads TGCAGTGCTAGACCACTCGGGGACAGAAGGAACACTGAAGCTTTCTTT. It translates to CSARPLGDRRNTEAFF.

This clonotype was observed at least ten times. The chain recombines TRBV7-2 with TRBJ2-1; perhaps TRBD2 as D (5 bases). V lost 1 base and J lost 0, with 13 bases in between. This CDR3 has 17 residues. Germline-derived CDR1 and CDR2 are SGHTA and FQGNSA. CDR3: CASSLVRTVYSYNEQFF. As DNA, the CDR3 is TGTGCCAGCAGCTTAGTCCGGACTGTATACTCCTACAATGAGCAGTTCTTC.

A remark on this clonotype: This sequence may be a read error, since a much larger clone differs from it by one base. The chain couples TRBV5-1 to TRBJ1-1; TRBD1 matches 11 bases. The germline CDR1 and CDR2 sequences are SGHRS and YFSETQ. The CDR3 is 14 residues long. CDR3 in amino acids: CASGLDRGQTEAFF. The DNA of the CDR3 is TGCGCCAGCGGCTTGGACAGGGGGCAGACTGAAGCTTTCTTT.

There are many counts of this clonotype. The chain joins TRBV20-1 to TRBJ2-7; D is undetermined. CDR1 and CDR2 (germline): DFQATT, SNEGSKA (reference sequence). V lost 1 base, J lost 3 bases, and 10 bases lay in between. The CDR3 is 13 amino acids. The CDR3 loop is CSARVPPFYEQYF. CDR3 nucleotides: TGCAGTGCTAGAGTCCCTCCCTTCTACGAGCAGTACTTC.

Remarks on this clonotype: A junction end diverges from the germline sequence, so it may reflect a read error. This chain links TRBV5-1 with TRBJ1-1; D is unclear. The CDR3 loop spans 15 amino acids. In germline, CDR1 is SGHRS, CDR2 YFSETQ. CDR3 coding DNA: TGCGCCAGCGGCTTGGGCGGGCTCACCTCGACTGAAGCTTTCTTT. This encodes CASGLGGLTSTEAFF.

The CDR3 DNA reads TGTGCCAGCAGTGAGAGCCTTGACAGGACAGCTAACTATGGCTACACCTTC. This translates into CASSESLDRTANYGYTF. This chain links TRBV6-1 with TRBJ1-2; a weak D match, TRBD1 (6 bases). With 3 bases removed from V and 0 bases from J, the gap between germline ends came to 17 bases. Germline V gene data show CDR1 as MNHNS and CDR2 as SASEGT. CDR3 length: 17 residues.

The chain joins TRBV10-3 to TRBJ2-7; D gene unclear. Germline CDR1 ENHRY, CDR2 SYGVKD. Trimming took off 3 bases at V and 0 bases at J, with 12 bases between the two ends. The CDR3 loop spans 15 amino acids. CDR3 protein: CAISDPVLSSYEQYF. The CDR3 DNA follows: TGTGCCATCAGTGATCCAGTCCTAAGCTCCTACGAGCAGTACTTC.

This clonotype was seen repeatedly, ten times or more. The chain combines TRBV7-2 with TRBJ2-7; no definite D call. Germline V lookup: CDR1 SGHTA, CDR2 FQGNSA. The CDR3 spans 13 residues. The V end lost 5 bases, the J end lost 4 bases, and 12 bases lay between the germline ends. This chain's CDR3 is CASSLERRYEQYF. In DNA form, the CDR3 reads TGTGCCAGCAGCCTGGAGCGACGATACGAGCAGTACTTC.

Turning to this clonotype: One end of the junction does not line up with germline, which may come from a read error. The CDR3 reads CTSSLAGPIMNTEAFF. The CDR3 DNA reads as TGCACCAGCAGCTTGGCGGGACCGATAATGAACACTGAAGCTTTCTTT. The chain recombines TRBV5-1 with TRBJ1-1; the D gene is possibly TRBD1 (5 bases). The germline gives CDR1 SGHRS, CDR2 YFSETQ. The CDR3 spans 16 residues.

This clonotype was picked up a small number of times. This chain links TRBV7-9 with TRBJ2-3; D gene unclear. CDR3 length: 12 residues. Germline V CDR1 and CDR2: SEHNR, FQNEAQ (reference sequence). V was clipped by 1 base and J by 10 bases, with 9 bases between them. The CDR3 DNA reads TGTGCCAGCAGCTTAGGGGCAACTGCGCAGTATTTT. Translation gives CASSLGATAQYF.

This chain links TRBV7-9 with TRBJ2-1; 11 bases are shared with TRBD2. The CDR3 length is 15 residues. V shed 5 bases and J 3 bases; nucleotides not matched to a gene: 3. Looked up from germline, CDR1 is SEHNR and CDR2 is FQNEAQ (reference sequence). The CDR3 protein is CASSISGRGYNEQFF. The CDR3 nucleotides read TGTGCCAGCAGCATTAGCGGGAGGGGCTACAATGAGCAGTTCTTC.

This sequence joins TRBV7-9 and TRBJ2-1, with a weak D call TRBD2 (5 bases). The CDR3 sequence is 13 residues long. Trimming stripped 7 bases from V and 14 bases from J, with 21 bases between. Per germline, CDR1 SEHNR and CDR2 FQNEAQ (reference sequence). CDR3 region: CASTLDSPDFEFF. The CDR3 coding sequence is TGTGCCAGCACCCTGGACTCCCCTGACTTCGAGTTCTTC.

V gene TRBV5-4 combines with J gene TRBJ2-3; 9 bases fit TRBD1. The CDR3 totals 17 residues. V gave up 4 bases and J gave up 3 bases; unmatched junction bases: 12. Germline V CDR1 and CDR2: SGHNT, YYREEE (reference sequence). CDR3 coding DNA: TGTGCCAGCAGCCCAACTCCGGGACAGGGCCGAACAGATACGCAGTATTTT. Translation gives CASSPTPGQGRTDTQYF.

The CDR3 DNA sequence: TGCAGCGTTATGACTAGCGGGAGGACTAACACCGGGGAGCTGTTTTTT. Translating gives CSVMTSGRTNTGELFF. The gene calls are TRBV29-1 and TRBJ2-2; 13 nucleotides match TRBD2. The CDR3 extends over 16 amino acids. Per the germline V gene, CDR1 is SQVTM and CDR2 is ANQGSEA. After removal of 5 bases from V and 2 bases from J, the junction contained 5 bases not matched to a gene.

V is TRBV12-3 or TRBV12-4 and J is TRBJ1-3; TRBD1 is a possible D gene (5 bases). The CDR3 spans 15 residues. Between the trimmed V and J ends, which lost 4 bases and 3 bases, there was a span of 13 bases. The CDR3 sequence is CASSSVGLGGNTIYF. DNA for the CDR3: TGTGCCAGCAGTTCTGTGGGACTAGGTGGAAACACCATATATTTT.

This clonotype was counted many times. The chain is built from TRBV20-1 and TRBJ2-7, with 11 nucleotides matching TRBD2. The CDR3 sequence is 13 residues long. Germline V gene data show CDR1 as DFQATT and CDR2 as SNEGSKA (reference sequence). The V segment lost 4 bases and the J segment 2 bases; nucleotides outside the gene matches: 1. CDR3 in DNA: TGCAGTGCTAAACTAGCGGGAGCCTACGAGCAGTACTTC. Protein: CSAKLAGAYEQYF.

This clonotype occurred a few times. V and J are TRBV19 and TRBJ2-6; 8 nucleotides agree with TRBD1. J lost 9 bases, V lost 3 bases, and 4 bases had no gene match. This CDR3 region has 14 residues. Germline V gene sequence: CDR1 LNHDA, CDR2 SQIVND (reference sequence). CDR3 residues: CASSMDRELNVLTF. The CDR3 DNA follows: TGTGCCAGTAGTATGGACAGGGAGCTCAACGTCCTGACTTTC.

The CDR3 region has the DNA TGTGCCAGCTCCCGGGGGACTGCCGCAACTAATGAAAAACTGTTTTTT. Translation gives CASSRGTAATNEKLFF. The V and J genes are TRBV18 and TRBJ1-4, with D maybe TRBD1 (5 bases). The CDR3 sequence is 16 residues long. V lost 6 bases and J 0 bases, leaving 14 bases between the germline ends. The germline V gene encodes CDR1 KGHSH and CDR2 LQKENI.

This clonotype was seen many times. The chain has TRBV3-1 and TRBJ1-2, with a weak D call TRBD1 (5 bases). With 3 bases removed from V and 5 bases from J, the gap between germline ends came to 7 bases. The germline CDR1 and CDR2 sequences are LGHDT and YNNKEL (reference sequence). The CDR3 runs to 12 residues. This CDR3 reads CASSQGPYGYTF. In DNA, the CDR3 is TGTGCCAGCAGCCAGGGACCGTATGGCTACACCTTC.

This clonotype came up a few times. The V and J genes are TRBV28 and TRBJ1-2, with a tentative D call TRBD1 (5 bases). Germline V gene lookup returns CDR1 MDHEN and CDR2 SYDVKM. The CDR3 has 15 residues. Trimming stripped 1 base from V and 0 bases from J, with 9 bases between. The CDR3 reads CASSLSQGANYGYTF. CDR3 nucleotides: TGTGCCAGCAGTTTATCTCAGGGAGCTAACTATGGCTACACCTTC.

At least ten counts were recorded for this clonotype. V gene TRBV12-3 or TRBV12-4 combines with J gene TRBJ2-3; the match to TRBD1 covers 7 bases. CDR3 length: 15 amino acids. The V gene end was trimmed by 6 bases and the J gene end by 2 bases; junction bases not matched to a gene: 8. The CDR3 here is CASSPGTANTDTQYF. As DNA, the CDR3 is TGTGCCAGCAGCCCCGGGACAGCTAACACAGATACGCAGTATTTT.

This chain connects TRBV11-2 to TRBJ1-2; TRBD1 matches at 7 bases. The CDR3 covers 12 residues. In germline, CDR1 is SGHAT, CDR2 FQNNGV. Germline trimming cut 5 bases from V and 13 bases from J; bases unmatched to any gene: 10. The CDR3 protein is CASSEPGQRRTF. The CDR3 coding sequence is TGTGCCAGCAGCGAACCGGGACAGAGGCGCACCTTC.

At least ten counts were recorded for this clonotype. CDR3 sequence (DNA): TGTGCCATCCCTGGCTATGGCTACACCTTC. Translation gives CAIPGYGYTF. The chain couples TRBV6-4 to TRBJ1-2; D gene uncertain. The CDR3 totals 10 residues. In germline, CDR1 is MRHNA, CDR2 SNTAGT. Trimming left V 10 bases short and J 4 bases short, with 7 bases between.

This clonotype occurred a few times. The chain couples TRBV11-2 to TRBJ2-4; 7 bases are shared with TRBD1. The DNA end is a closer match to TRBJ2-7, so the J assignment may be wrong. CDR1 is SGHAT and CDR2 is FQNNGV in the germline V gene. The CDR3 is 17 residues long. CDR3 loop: CASSLDRLGGTDYEQYF. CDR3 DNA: TGTGCCAGCAGCTTAGATCGGTTGGGTGGGACAGACTACGAGCAGTACTTC.

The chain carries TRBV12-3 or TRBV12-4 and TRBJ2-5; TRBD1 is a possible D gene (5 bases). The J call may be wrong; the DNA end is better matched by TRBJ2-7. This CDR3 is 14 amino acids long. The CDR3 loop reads CASSLTPGRYEQYF. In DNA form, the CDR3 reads TGTGCCAGCAGTTTAACCCCAGGGCGATACGAGCAGTACTTC.

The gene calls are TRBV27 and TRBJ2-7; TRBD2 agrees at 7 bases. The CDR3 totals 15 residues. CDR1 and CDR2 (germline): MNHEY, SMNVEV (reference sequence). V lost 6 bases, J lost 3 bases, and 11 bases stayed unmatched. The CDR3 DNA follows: TGTGCCAGCAGCCACCGTGGGGGAGGGTTCTACGAGCAGTACTTC. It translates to CASSHRGGGFYEQYF.

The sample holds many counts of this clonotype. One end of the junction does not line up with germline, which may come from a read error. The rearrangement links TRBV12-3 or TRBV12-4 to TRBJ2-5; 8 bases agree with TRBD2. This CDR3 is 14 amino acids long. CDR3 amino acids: CASSSSSGQETQYF. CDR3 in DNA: TGCGCCAGCAGCAGTTCTAGCGGGCAAGAGACCCAGTACTTC.